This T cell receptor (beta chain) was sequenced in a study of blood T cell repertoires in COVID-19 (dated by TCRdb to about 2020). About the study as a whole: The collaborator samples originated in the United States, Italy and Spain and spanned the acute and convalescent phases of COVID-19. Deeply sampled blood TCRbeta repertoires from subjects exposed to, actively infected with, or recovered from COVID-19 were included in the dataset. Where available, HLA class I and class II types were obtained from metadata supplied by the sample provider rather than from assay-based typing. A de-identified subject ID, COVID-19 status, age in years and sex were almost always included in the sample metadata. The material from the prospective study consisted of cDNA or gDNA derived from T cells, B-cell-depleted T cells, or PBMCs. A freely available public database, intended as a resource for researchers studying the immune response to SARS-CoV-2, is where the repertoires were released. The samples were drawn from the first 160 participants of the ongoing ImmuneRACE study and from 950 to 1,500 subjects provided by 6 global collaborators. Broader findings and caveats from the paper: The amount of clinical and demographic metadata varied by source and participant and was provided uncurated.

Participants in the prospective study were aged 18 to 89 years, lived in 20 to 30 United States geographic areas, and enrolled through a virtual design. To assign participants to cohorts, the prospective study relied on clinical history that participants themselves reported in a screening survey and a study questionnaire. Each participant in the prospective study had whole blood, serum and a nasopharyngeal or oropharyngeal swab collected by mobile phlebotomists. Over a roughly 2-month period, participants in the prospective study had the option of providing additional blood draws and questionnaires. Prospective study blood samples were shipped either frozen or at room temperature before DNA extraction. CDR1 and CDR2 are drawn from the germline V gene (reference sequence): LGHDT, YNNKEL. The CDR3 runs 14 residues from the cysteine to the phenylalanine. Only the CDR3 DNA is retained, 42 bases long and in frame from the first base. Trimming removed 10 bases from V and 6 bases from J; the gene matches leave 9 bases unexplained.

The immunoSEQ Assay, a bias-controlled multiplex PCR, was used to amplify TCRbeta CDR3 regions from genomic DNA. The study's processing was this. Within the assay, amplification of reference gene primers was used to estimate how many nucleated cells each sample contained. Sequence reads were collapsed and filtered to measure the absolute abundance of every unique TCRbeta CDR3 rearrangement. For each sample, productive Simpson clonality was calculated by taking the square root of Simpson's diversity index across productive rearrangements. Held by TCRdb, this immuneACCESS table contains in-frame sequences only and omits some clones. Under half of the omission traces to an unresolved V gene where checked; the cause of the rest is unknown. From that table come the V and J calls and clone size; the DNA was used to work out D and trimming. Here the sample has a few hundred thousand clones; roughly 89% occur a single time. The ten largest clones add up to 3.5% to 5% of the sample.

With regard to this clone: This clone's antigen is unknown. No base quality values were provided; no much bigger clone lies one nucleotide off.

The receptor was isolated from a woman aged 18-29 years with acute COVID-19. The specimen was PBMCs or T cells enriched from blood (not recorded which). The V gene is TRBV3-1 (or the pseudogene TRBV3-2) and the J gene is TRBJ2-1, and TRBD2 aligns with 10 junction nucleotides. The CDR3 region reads CATVGLAGANEQFF. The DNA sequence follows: TGTGCCACTGTGGGGCTAGCGGGAGCCAATGAGCAGTTCTTC.